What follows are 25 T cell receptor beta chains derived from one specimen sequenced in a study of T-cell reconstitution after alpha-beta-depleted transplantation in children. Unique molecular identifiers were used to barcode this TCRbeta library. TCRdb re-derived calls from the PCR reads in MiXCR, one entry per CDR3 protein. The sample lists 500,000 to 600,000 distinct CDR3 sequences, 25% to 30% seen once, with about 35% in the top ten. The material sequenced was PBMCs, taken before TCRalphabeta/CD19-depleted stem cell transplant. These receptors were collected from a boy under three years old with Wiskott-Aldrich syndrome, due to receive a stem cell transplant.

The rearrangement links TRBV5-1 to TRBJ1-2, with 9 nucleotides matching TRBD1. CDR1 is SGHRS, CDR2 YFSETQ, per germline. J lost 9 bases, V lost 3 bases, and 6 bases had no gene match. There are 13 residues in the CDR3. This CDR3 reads CASSSGQGESYTF. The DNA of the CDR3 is TGCGCCAGCAGCTCGGGACAGGGAGAAAGCTACACCTTC.

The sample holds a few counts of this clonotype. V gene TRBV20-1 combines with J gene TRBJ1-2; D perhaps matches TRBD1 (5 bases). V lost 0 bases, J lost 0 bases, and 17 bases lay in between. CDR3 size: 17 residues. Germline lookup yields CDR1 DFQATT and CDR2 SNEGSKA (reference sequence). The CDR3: CSARETAGLGANYGYTF. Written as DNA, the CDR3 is TGCAGTGCTAGAGAGACAGCCGGACTGGGAGCTAACTATGGCTACACCTTC.

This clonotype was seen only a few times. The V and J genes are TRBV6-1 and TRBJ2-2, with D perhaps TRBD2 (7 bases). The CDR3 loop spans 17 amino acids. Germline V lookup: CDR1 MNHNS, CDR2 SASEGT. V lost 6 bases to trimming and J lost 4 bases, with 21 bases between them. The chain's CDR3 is CASSTVPGGGFTGELFF. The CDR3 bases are TGTGCCAGCAGCACAGTACCGGGGGGCGGCTTCACCGGGGAGCTGTTTTTT.

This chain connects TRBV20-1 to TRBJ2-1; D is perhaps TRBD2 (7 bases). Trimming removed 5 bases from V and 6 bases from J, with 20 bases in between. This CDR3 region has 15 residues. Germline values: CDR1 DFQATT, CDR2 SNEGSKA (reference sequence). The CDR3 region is CSAGGGVAQFNEQFF. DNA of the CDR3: TGCAGTGCTGGAGGGGGGGTTGCGCAATTCAATGAGCAGTTCTTC.

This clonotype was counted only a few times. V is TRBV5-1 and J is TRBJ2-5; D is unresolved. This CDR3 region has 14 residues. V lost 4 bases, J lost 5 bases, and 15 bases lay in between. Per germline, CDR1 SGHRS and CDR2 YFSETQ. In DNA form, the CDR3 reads TGCGCCAGCAGCCTAACCAGACCCCAGGAGACCCAGTACTTC. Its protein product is CASSLTRPQETQYF.

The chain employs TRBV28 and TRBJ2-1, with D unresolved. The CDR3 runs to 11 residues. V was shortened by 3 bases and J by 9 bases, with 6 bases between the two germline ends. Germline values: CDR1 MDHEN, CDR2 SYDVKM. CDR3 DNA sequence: TGTGCCAGCAGTTTTTTCGCTGAGCAGTTCTTC. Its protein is CASSFFAEQFF. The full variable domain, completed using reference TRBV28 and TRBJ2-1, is DVKVTQSSRYLVKRTGEKVFLECVQDMDHENMFWYRQDPGLGLRLIYFSYDVKMKEKGDIPEGYSVSREKKERFSLILESASTNQTSMYLCASSFFAEQFFGPGTRLTVL.

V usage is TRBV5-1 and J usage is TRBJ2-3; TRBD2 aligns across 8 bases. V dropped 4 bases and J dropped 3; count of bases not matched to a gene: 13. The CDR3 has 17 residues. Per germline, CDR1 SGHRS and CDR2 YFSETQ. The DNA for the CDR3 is TGCGCCAGCAGCCCCACTCCCAGCGGGAGTTTGACAGATACGCAGTATTTT. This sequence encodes CASSPTPSGSLTDTQYF.

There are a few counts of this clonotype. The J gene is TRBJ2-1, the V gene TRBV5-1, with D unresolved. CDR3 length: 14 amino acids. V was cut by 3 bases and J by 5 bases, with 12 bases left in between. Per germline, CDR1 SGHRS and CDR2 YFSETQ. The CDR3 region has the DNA TGCGCCAGCAGCTCCCCGACGGCCCACAATGAGCAGTTCTTC. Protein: CASSSPTAHNEQFF.

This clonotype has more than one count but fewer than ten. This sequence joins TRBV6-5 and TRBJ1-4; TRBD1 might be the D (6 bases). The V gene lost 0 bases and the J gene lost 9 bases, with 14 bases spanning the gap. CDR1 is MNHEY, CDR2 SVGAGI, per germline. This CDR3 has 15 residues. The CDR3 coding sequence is TGTGCCAGCAGTTACTCGTGGGGGGCCGCGCAAAAACTGTTTTTT. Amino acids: CASSYSWGAAQKLFF.

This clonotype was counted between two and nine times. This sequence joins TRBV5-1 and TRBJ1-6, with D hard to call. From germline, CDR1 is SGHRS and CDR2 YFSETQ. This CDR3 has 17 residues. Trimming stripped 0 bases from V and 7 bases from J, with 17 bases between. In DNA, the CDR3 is TGCGCCAGCAGCTTGGAATACCGGCCAACCAGGAATTCACCCCTCCACTTT. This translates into CASSLEYRPTRNSPLHF.

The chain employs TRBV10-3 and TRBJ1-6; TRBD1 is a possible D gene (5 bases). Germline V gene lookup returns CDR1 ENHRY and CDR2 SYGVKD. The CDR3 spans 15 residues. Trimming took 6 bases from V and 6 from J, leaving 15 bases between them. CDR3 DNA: TGTGCCATCAGGACAACCGGGACGGTTAATTCACCCCTCCACTTT. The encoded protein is CAIRTTGTVNSPLHF.

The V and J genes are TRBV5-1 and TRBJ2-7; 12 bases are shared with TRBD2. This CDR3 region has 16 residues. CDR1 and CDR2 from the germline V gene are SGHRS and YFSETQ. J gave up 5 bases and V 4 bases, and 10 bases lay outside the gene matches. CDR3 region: CASSGGLAGPGDEQYF. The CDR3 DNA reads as TGCGCCAGCAGCGGCGGACTAGCGGGACCTGGTGACGAGCAGTACTTC.

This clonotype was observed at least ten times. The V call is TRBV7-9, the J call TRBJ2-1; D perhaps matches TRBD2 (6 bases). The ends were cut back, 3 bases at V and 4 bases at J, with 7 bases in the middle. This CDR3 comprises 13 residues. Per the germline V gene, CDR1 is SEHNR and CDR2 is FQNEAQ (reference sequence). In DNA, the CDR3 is TGTGCCAGCAGCTTTGGAGGGTACAATGAGCAGTTCTTC. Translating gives CASSFGGYNEQFF.

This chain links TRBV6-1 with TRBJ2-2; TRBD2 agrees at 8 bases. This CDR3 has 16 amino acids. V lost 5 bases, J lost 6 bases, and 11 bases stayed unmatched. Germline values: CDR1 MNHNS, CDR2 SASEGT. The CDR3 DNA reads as TGTGCCAGCAGTCCTCCGCGCGGGAGGTCCTCCGGGGAGCTGTTTTTT. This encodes CASSPPRGRSSGELFF.

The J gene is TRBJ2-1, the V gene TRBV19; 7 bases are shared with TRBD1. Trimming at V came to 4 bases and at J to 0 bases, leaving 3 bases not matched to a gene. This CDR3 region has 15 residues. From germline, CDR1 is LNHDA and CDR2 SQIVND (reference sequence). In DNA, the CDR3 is TGTGCCAGTAGTAAAGGGGGCCTCTCCTACAATGAGCAGTTCTTC. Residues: CASSKGGLSYNEQFF.

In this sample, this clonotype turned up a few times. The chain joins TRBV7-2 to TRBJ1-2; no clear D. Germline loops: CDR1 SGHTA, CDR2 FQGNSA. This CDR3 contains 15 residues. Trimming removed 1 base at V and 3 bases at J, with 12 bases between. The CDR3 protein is CASSLDLVGYYGYTF. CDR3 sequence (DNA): TGTGCCAGCAGCTTAGACCTGGTCGGATACTATGGCTACACCTTC.

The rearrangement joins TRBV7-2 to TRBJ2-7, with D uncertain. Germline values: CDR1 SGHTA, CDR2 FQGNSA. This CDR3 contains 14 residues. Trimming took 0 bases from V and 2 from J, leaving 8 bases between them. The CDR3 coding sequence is TGTGCCAGCAGCTTAGCTACCGGAACCTACGAGCAGTACTTC. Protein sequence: CASSLATGTYEQYF.

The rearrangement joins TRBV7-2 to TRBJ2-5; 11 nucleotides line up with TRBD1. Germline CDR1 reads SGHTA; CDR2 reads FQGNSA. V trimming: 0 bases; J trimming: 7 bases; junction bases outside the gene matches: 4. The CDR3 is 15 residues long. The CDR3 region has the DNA TGTGCCAGCAGCTTAGCCCCGGGACAGGGGGGGACCCAGTACTTC. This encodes CASSLAPGQGGTQYF.

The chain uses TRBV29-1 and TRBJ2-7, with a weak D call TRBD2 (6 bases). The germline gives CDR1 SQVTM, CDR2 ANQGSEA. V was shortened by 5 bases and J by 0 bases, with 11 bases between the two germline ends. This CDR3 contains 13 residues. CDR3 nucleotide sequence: TGCAGCGTTTCGGGGGTTAGCTCCTACGAGCAGTACTTC. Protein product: CSVSGVSSYEQYF.

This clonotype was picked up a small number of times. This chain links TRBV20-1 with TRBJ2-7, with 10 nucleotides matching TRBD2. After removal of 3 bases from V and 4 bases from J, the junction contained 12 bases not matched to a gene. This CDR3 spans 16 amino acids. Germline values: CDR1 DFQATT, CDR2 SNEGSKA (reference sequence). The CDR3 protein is CSASAGGTSVRYEQYF. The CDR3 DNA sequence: TGCAGTGCTAGCGCGGGAGGGACTAGCGTTCGATACGAGCAGTACTTC.

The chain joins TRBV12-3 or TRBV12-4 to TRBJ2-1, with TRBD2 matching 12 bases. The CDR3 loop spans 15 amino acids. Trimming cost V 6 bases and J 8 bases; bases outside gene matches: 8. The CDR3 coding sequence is TGTGCCAGCAGCCGTACTAGCGGGAGGTTCGATGAGCAGTTCTTC. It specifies CASSRTSGRFDEQFF.

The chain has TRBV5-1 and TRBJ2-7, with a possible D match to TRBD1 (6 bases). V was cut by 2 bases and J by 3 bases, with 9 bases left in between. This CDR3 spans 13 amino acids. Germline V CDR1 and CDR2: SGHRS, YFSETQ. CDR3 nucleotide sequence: TGCGCCAGCAGCTTTATGGACAGCTACGAGCAGTACTTC. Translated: CASSFMDSYEQYF.

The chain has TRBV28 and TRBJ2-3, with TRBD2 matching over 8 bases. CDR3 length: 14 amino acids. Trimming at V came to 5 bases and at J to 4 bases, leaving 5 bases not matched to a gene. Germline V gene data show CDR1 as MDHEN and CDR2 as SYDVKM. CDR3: CASSRAGVADTQYF. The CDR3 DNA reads TGTGCCAGCAGTCGAGCGGGAGTCGCAGATACGCAGTATTTT.

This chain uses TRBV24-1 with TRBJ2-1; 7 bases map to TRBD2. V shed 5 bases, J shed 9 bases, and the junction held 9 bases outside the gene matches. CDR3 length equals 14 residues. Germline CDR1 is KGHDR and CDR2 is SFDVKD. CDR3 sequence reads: CATSARTSQAEQFF. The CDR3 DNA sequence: TGTGCCACCAGTGCTAGGACTAGTCAGGCTGAGCAGTTCTTC.

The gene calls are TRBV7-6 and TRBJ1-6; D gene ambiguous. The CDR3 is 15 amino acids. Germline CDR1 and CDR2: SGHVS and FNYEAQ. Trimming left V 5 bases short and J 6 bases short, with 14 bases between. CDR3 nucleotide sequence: TGTGCCAGCAGCCCCCGTGGAGGGATTAATTCACCCCTCCACTTT. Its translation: CASSPRGGINSPLHF.